This TCR beta chain was found in a study of T cells in Graves' hyperthyroidism and ophthalmopathy. Under 3 months was the duration of disease in ophthalmopathy patients, who also had a Clinical Activity Score of at least 3 and a NOSPECS grade of at least 4. Thyroid ultrasound, orbital computed tomography, clinical symptoms, and serum thyroxine and TRAb underpinned diagnoses. Extraction of PBMCs used 9 to 10 ml of fresh peripheral blood. Amplified TCR beta CDR3 regions came from RNA transcripts. Initially, a first-round RT-PCR of the TCR CDR3 employed the HTBI primer set. One entry per CDR3 protein, called by TCRdb with MiXCR from the multiplex PCR reads. In the table there are some 530,000 distinct CDR3 sequences, roughly 22% of which are singletons. This clonotype has ten or more counts. What it recognizes is unknown. The CDR3 is made up of 19 amino acids. Germline V lookup: CDR1 MNHNS, CDR2 SASEGT. Trimming took 4 bases from V and 2 from J; bases not matched to a gene: 16.

Study results and limitations: Ophthalmopathy was distinguished from stable hyperthyroidism by 13 V-J signatures.

This sequence originates from a woman between 65 and 79 years old with Graves' ophthalmopathy. Sequenced input: blood. The chain is built from TRBV6-1 and TRBJ1-5, with 8 bases lining up with TRBD1. The CDR3 sequence is CASSGAVGTGGRGNQPQHF. The CDR3 DNA sequence: TGTGCCAGCAGTGGTGCGGTTGGGACAGGAGGAAGGGGCAATCAGCCCCAGCATTTT.